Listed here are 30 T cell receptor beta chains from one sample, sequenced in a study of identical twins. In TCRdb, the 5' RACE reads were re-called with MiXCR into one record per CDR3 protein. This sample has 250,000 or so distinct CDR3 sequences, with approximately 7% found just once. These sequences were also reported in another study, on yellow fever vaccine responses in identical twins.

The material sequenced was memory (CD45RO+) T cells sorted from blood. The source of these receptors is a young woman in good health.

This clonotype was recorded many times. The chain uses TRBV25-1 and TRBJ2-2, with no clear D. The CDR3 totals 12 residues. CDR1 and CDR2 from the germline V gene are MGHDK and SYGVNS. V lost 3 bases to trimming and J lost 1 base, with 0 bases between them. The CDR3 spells CASSENTGELFF. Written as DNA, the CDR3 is TGTGCCAGCAGTGAGAACACCGGGGAGCTGTTTTTT.

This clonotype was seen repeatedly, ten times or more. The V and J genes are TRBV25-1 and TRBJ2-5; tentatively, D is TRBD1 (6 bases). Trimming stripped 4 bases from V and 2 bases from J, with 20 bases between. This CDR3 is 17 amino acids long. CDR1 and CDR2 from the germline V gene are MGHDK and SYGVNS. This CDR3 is CASSAPGAGLLQETQYF. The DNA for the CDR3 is TGTGCCAGCAGTGCCCCAGGGGCGGGTCTTCTTCAAGAGACCCAGTACTTC.

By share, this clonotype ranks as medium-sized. The chain's CDR3 is CSAKTSGRPTQETQYF. The CDR3 DNA sequence: TGCAGTGCAAAGACTAGCGGGAGGCCCACCCAAGAGACCCAGTACTTC. The V call is TRBV20-1, the J call TRBJ2-5, with 13 bases aligning to TRBD2. The J segment lost 1 base and the V segment lost 6 bases, leaving 8 bases of the junction unmatched. CDR3 size: 16 residues. CDR1 is DFQATT and CDR2 is SNEGSKA in the germline V gene (reference sequence).

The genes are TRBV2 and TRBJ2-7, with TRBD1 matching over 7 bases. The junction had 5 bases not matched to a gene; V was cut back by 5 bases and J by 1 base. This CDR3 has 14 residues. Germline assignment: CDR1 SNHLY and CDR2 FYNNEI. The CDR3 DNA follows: TGTGCCAGCAGTCGGGACAGTAGGTCCTACGAGCAGTACGTC. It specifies CASSRDSRSYEQYV.

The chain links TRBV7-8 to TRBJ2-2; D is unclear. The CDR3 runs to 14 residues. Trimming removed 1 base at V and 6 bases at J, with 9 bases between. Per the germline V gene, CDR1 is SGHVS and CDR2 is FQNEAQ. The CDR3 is CASSLVYEAGELFF. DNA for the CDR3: TGTGCCAGCAGCTTAGTATATGAAGCCGGGGAGCTGTTTTTT.

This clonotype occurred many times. The CDR3 DNA reads as TGTGCCAGCAGTTTGACACCCCTCACAGATACGCAGTATTTT. Protein: CASSLTPLTDTQYF. The genes are TRBV12-3 or TRBV12-4 and TRBJ2-3; D remains ambiguous. V lost 3 bases and J lost 2, with 9 bases in between. The CDR3 consists of 14 residues.

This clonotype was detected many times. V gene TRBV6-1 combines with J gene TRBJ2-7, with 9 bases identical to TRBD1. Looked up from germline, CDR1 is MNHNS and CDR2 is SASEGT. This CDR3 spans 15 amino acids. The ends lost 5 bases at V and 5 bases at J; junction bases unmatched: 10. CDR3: CASSPGTGKDNEQYV. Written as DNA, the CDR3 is TGTGCCAGCAGTCCTGGGACAGGGAAGGATAACGAGCAGTACGTC.

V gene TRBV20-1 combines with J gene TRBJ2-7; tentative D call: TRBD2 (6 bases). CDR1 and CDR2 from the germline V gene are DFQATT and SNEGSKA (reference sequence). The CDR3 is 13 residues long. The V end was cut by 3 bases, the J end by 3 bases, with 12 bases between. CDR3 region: CSARMAGLYEQYF. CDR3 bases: TGCAGTGCTAGGATGGCGGGACTCTACGAGCAGTACTTC.

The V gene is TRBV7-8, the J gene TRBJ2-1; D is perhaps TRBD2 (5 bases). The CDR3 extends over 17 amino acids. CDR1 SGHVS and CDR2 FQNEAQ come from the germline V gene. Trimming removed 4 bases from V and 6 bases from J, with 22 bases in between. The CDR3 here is CASSSPIALDRGNEQFF. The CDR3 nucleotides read TGTGCCAGCAGCTCTCCCATAGCCCTTGATCGGGGCAATGAGCAGTTCTTC.

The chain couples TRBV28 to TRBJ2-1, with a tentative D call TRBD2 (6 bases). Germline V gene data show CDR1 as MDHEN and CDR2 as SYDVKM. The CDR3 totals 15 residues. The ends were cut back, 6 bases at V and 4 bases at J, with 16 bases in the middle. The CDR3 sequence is CASSPLGLRYNEQFF. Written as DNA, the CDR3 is TGTGCCAGCAGCCCCCTGGGACTCCGATACAATGAGCAGTTCTTC.

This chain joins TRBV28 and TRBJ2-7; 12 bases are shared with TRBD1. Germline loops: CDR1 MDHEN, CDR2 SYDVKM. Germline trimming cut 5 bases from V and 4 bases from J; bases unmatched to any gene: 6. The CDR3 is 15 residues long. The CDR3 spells CASSLPGQGAYEQYF. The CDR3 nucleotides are TGTGCCAGCAGTCTACCGGGACAGGGGGCTTACGAGCAGTACTTC.

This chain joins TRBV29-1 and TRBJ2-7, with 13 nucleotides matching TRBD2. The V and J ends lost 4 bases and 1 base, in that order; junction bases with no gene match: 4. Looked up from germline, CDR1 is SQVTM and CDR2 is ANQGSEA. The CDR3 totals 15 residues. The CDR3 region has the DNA TGCAGCGTTGGGACTAGCGGGAGCCTATCCTACGAGCAGTACTTC. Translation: CSVGTSGSLSYEQYF.

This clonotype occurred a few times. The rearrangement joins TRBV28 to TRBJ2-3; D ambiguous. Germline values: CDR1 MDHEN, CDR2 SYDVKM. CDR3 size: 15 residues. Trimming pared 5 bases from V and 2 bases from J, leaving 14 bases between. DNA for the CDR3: TGTGCCAGCAGTCCCTCTAGAGTGTCCACAGATACGCAGTATTTT. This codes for CASSPSRVSTDTQYF. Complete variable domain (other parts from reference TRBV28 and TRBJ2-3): DVKVTQSSRYLVKRTGEKVFLECVQDMDHENMFWYRQDPGLGLRLIYFSYDVKMKEKGDIPEGYSVSREKKERFSLILESASTNQTSMYLCASSPSRVSTDTQYFGPGTRLTVL.

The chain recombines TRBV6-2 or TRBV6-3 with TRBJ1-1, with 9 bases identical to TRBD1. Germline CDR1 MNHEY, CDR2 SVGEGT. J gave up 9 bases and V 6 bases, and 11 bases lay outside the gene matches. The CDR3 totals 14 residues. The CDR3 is CASSQGQGRPKAFF. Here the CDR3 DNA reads TGTGCCAGCAGCCAAGGACAGGGGCGGCCTAAAGCTTTCTTT.

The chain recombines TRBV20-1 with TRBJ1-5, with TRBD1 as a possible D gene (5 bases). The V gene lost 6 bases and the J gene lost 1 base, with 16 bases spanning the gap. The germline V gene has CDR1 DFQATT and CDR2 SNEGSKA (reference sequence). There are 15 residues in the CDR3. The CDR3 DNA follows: TGCAGTGCAATAGAAACAGGAACCAGCAATCAGCCCCAGCATTTT. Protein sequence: CSAIETGTSNQPQHF.

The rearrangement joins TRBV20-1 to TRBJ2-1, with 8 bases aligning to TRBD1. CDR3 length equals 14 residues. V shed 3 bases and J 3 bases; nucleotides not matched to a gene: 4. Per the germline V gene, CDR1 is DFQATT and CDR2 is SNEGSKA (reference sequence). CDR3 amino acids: CSARGTGGYNEQFF. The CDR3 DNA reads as TGCAGTGCTAGGGGAACAGGGGGCTACAATGAGCAGTTCTTC.

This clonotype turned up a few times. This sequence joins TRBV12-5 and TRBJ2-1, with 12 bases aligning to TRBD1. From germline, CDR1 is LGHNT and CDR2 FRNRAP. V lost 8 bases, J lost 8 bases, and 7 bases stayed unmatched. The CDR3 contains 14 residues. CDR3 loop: CASSGTGGGDEQFF. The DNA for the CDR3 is TGTGCTAGTAGTGGGACAGGGGGCGGGGATGAGCAGTTCTTC.

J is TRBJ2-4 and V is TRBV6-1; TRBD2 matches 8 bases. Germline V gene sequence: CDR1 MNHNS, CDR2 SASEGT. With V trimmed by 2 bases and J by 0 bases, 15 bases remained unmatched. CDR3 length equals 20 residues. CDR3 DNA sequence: TGTGCCAGCAGTGAATTCGCGGGGGCGCGGGGGGAACTAGCCAAAAACATTCAGTACTTC. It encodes CASSEFAGARGELAKNIQYF.

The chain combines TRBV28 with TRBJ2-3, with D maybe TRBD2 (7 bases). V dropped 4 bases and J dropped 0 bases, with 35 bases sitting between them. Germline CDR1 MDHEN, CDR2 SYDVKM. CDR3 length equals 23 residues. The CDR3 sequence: CASSSPHGGGAPRRSLSTDTQYF. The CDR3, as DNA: TGTGCCAGCAGTTCTCCCCACGGTGGGGGGGCGCCCCGCAGATCTCTTAGCACAGATACGCAGTATTTT.

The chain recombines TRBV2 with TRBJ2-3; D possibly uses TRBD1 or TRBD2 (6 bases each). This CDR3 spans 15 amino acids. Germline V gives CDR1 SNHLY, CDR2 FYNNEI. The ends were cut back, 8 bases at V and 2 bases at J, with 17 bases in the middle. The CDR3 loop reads CASRGGLLLTDTQYF. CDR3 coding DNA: TGTGCCAGCCGAGGGGGACTTCTTCTCACAGATACGCAGTATTTT.

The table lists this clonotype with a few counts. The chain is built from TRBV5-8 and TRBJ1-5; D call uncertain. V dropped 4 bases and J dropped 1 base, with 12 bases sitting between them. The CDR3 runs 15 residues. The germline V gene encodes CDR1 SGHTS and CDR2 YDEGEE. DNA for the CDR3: TGTGCCAGCAGCCCACGAGGAGGGAGCAATCAGCCCCAGCATTTT. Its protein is CASSPRGGSNQPQHF. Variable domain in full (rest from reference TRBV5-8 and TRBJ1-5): EAGVTQSPTHLIKTRGQQATLRCSPISGHTSVYWYQQALGLGLQFLLWYDEGEERNRGNFPPRFSGRQFPNYSSELNVNALELEDSALYLCASSPRGGSNQPQHFGDGTRLSIL.

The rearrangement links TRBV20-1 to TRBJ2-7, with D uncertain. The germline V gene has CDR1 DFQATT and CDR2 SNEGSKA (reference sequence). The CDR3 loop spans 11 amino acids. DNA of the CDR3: TGCAGGCCCTGGGCGGACTACGAGCAGTACGTC. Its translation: CRPWADYEQYV.

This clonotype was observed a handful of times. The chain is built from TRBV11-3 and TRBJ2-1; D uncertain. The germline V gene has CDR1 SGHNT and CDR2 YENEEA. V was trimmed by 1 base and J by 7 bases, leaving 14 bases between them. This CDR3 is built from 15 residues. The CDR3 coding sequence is TGTGCCAGCAGCTTAGTTCTAGATGGAGTAAATGAGCAGTTCTTC. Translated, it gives CASSLVLDGVNEQFF.

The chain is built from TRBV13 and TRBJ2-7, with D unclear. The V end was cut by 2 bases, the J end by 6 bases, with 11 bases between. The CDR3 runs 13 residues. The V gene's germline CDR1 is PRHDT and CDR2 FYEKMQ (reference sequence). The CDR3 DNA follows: TGTGCCAGCAGCTTAAAAACCCCGGGCGAGCAGTACTTC. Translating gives CASSLKTPGEQYF.

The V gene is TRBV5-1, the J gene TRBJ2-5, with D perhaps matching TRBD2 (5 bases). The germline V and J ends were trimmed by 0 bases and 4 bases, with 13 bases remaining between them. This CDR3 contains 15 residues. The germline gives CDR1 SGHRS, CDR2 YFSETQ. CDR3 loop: CASSLAGRRPETQYF. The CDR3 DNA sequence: TGCGCCAGCAGCTTGGCCGGCAGGAGGCCAGAGACCCAGTACTTC.

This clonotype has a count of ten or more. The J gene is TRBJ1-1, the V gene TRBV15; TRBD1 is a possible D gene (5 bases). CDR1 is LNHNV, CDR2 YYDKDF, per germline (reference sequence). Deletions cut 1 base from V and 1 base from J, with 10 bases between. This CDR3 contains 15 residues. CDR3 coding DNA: TGTGCCACCAGCAGAGGGGGGGGGACGAACACTGAAGCTTTCTTT. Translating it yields CATSRGGGTNTEAFF.

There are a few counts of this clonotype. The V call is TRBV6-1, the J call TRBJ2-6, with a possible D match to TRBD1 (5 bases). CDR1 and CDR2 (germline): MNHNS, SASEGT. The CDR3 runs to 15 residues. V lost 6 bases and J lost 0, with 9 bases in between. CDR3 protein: CASRQQVSGANVLTF. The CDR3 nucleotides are TGTGCCAGCAGACAACAGGTCTCTGGGGCCAACGTCCTGACTTTC.

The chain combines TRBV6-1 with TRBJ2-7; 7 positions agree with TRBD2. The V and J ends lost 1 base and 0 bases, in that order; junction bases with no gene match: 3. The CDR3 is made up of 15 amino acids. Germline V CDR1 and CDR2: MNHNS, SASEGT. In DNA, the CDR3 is TGTGCCAGCAGTGAAGGGACGGGAGGCTCCTACGAGCAGTACTTC. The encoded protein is CASSEGTGGSYEQYF.

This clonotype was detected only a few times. In DNA form, the CDR3 reads TGCAGTGCTGTAAGCGGGGGCAAAGAGACCCAGTACTTC. Translating gives CSAVSGGKETQYF. The rearrangement joins TRBV20-1 to TRBJ2-5; 8 nucleotides align to TRBD2. Germline V gene sequence: CDR1 DFQATT, CDR2 SNEGSKA (reference sequence). CDR3 length equals 13 residues. Trimming at V came to 5 bases and at J to 3 bases, leaving 5 bases not matched to a gene.

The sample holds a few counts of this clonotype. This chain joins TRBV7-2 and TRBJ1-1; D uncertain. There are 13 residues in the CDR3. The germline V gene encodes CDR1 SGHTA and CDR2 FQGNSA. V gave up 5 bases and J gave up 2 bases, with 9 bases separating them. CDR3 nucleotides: TGTGCCAGCAGCCGCCGTTTTAACACTGAAGCTTTCTTT. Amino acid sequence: CASSRRFNTEAFF. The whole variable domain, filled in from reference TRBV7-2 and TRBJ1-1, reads GAGVSQSPSNKVTEKGKDVELRCDPISGHTALYWYRQSLGQGLEFLIYFQGNSAPDKSGLPSDRFSAERTGGSVSTLTIQRTQQEDSAVYLCASSRRFNTEAFFGQGTRLTVV.